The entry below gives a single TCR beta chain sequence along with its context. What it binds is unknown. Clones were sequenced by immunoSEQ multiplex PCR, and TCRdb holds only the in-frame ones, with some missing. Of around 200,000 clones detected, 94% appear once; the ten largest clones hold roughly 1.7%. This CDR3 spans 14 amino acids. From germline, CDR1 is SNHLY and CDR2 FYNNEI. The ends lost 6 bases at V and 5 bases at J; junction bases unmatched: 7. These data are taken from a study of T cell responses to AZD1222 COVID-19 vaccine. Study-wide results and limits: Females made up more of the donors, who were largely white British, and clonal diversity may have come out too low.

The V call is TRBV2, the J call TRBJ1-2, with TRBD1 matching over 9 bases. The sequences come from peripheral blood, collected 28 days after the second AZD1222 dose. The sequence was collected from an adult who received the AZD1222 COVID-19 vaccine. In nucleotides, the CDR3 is TGTGCCAGCAGGGGGACAGGGTCTGATTATGGCTACACCTTC. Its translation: CASRGTGSDYGYTF.